The T cell receptor (beta chain) described here comes from a study of shared clonotypes between healthy human individuals. Trimming cost V 0 bases and J 2 bases, with 14 bases left between them. Germline values: CDR1 GTSNPN, CDR2 SVGIG (reference sequence). This CDR3 is 16 amino acids long. A roughly 220 ng quantity of DNA, about 30,000 T cell genomes, went into the sorted-subset replicate PCRs. Clones were read by immunoSEQ multiplex PCR, and TCRdb kept only the in-frame ones, dropping some. The sample holds roughly 2 million clones, roughly 96% seen once. The chain couples TRBV30 to TRBJ1-5; TRBD1 might be the D (6 bases). Source material: naive CD4+ T cells sorted from blood. Subset reported: CD45RA+ positively selected. This receptor was obtained from a man in his late teens or twenties in good health. The CDR3 is CAWSVRSGVRNQPQHF. In nucleotides, the CDR3 is TGTGCCTGGAGTGTACGGTCAGGGGTACGCAATCAGCCCCAGCATTTT.